This T cell receptor beta chain was recorded in a study of blood T cell repertoires in COVID-19. In the study overall: The origin of the acute and convalescent COVID-19 samples was the United States, Italy and Spain.

Libraries were prepared by immunoSEQ multiplex PCR; TCRdb keeps only in-frame clonotypes and omits some of them. The repertoire holds about 120,000 clones, with 81% as singletons. The CDR3 loop spans 14 amino acids. With V trimmed by 3 bases and J by 6 bases, 2 bases remained unmatched. CDR1 and CDR2 from the germline V gene are SGDLS and YYNGEE. The source of this sequence is a man aged 50-59 years with acute or convalescent COVID-19. Sequencing input: peripheral blood. The rearrangement uses TRBV9 and TRBJ2-1; 11 nucleotides line up with TRBD2. DNA for the CDR3: TGTGCCAGCAGCGCTAGCGGGGGGTCCAATGAGCAGTTCTTC. It yields the protein CASSASGGSNEQFF. The full variable domain, completed using reference TRBV9 and TRBJ2-1, is DSGVTQTPKHLITATGQRVTLRCSPRSGDLSVYWYQQSLDQGLQFLIQYYNGEERAKGNILERFSAQQFPDLHSELNLSSLELGDSALYFCASSASGGSNEQFFGPGTRLTVL.